The next 22 T cell receptor beta chains were all read from a single sample in a study of early T cells in non-severe SARS-CoV-2 infection. TCRdb analysed the 5' RACE reads with MiXCR anew, one entry per CDR3 protein. Of roughly 80,000 distinct CDR3 sequences in the sample, roughly an eighth were seen once. The sequencing input was whole blood. The source of these receptors is an adult who was a healthcare worker with PCR-confirmed SARS-CoV-2 infection or an uninfected control (not recorded which).

Many counts were recorded for this clonotype. The chain links TRBV27 to TRBJ2-5; 7 nucleotides align to TRBD1. J was trimmed by 1 base and V by 4 bases; bases with no gene match: 6. The CDR3 sequence is 15 residues long. CDR1 is MNHEY, CDR2 SMNVEV, per germline (reference sequence). The CDR3 region is CASSSRDRVQETQYF. CDR3 sequence (DNA): TGTGCCAGCAGTTCCCGGGACAGAGTCCAAGAGACCCAGTACTTC.

The chain is built from TRBV29-1 and TRBJ1-1; 8 bases line up with TRBD1. CDR1 SQVTM and CDR2 ANQGSEA come from the germline V gene. The CDR3 is made up of 13 amino acids. V shed 6 bases, J shed 3 bases, and the junction held 6 bases outside the gene matches. The CDR3 DNA is TGCAGCGTAGATAGACAGGGGTACACTGAAGCTTTCTTT. It codes for CSVDRQGYTEAFF.

This clonotype turned up a few times. The DNA for the CDR3 is TGCGCCAGCAGCTTCGGAGGGTTCTCCTACAATGAGCAGTTCTTC. Its protein is CASSFGGFSYNEQFF. The chain couples TRBV5-1 to TRBJ2-1, with D perhaps TRBD2 (6 bases). Trimming pared 2 bases from V and 0 bases from J, leaving 9 bases between. CDR3 length equals 15 residues. Germline V gene sequence: CDR1 SGHRS, CDR2 YFSETQ.

This clonotype was seen many times. The gene calls are TRBV18 and TRBJ1-1, with D maybe TRBD1 (5 bases). Trimming pared 6 bases from V and 5 bases from J, leaving 19 bases between. The CDR3 runs 15 residues. CDR1 and CDR2 from the germline V gene are KGHSH and LQKENI. CDR3 amino acids: CASSPLGLAGTEAFF. The CDR3 DNA is TGTGCCAGCTCCCCCTTGGGACTTGCGGGTACTGAAGCTTTCTTT.

This clonotype was counted many times. The chain employs TRBV18 and TRBJ1-2; 8 nucleotides agree with TRBD1. The V gene's germline CDR1 is KGHSH and CDR2 LQKENI. The CDR3 extends over 15 amino acids. J lost 4 bases, V lost 1 base, and 5 bases had no gene match. As DNA, the CDR3 is TGTGCCAGCTCACCACGAATCGACAGGGGCTATGGCTACACCTTC. It encodes CASSPRIDRGYGYTF. Filled out from reference TRBV18 and TRBJ1-2, the complete variable domain reads NAGVMQNPRHLVRRRGQEARLRCSPMKGHSHVYWYRQLPEEGLKFMVYLQKENIIDESGMPKERFSAEFPKEGPSILRIQQVVRGDSAAYFCASSPRIDRGYGYTFGSGTRLTVV.

The chain couples TRBV15 to TRBJ2-1, with a tentative D call TRBD2 (7 bases). Germline V CDR1 and CDR2: LNHNV, YYDKDF (reference sequence). Trimming left V 8 bases short and J 0 bases short, with 20 bases between. The length of the CDR3 is 17 residues. The CDR3 loop is CATGAGALSLSYNEQFF. CDR3 coding DNA: TGTGCCACCGGGGCGGGGGCCCTTTCACTCTCCTACAATGAGCAGTTCTTC.

The chain uses TRBV5-1 and TRBJ2-7; 8 positions agree with TRBD2. With V trimmed by 3 bases and J by 5 bases, 10 bases remained unmatched. This CDR3 has 15 amino acids. Germline assignment: CDR1 SGHRS and CDR2 YFSETQ. CDR3 DNA: TGCGCCAGCAGCTCCCTCGTGCGGGAGGAAAACGAGCAGTACTTC. As protein: CASSSLVREENEQYF.

This clonotype was counted ten times or more. J is TRBJ2-7 and V is TRBV11-2, with TRBD1 identical over 9 bases. The CDR3 has 13 amino acids. V lost 4 bases, J lost 5 bases, and 3 bases stayed unmatched. Germline V lookup: CDR1 SGHAT, CDR2 FQNNGV. The CDR3 DNA follows: TGTGCCAGCAGCTACGGGGACAGGGACGAGCAGTACTTC. Translation gives CASSYGDRDEQYF.

This clonotype appeared many times. The chain employs TRBV4-1 and TRBJ2-5; 10 nucleotides match TRBD2. V lost 2 bases, J lost 4 bases, and 7 bases stayed unmatched. This CDR3 contains 16 residues. The germline V gene encodes CDR1 MGHRA and CDR2 YSYEKL. The CDR3, as DNA: TGCGCCAGCAGCCAAACGAGCGGGAGGGCAGCAGAGACCCAGTACTTC. This codes for CASSQTSGRAAETQYF.

This clonotype was seen a handful of times. The chain uses TRBV7-9 and TRBJ2-5; 10 positions match TRBD2. V shed 5 bases, J shed 4 bases, and the junction held 7 bases outside the gene matches. The CDR3 sequence is 15 residues long. The germline V gene has CDR1 SEHNR and CDR2 FQNEAQ (reference sequence). The CDR3 loop reads CASSVILAGTETQYF. Written as DNA, the CDR3 is TGTGCCAGCAGCGTCATACTAGCGGGAACAGAGACCCAGTACTTC.

The sample holds many counts of this clonotype. In DNA form, the CDR3 reads TGTGCCAGCAGGAGTCTAAAGGGGGCCTACGAGCAGTACTTC. As protein: CASRSLKGAYEQYF. The chain joins TRBV11-2 to TRBJ2-7, with D perhaps matching TRBD1 (6 bases). This CDR3 spans 14 amino acids. V gave up 6 bases and J gave up 2 bases, with 14 bases separating them. The germline V gene encodes CDR1 SGHAT and CDR2 FQNNGV.

This clonotype has a handful of counts. The rearrangement joins TRBV7-6 to TRBJ2-6; 7 nucleotides align to TRBD1. This CDR3 contains 19 residues. The V gene's germline CDR1 is SGHVS and CDR2 FNYEAQ. V trimming: 2 bases; J trimming: 1 base; junction bases outside the gene matches: 11. CDR3 protein: CASSLKWTGVVSGANVLTF. CDR3 DNA: TGTGCCAGCAGCTTAAAGTGGACAGGAGTGGTATCTGGGGCCAACGTCCTGACTTTC.

The gene calls are TRBV30 and TRBJ1-5, with D possibly matching TRBD1 (5 bases). The V gene lost 1 base and the J gene lost 7 bases, with 11 bases spanning the gap. CDR1 is GTSNPN and CDR2 is SVGIG in the germline V gene (reference sequence). The CDR3 loop spans 13 amino acids. CDR3 sequence: CAWSEQGGQPQHF. DNA of the CDR3: TGTGCCTGGAGTGAGCAGGGTGGGCAGCCCCAGCATTTT.

This clonotype was recorded a few times. The CDR3 region is CASSRGEERYEQYF. CDR3 sequence (DNA): TGCGCCAGCAGCCGTGGGGAGGAACGCTACGAGCAGTACTTC. The chain is built from TRBV5-1 and TRBJ2-7; D might be TRBD2 (6 bases). V dropped 4 bases and J dropped 3 bases, with 14 bases sitting between them. CDR3 length: 14 residues. Germline loops: CDR1 SGHRS, CDR2 YFSETQ.

This clonotype has a count of ten or more. The genes are TRBV2 and TRBJ2-5; TRBD2 might be the D (5 bases). Trimming removed 6 bases from V and 5 bases from J, with 16 bases in between. The CDR3 is 14 residues long. In germline, CDR1 is SNHLY, CDR2 FYNNEI. The CDR3 loop reads CASRRTHPEETQYF. For the CDR3, the DNA is TGTGCCAGCAGGAGGACTCACCCGGAGGAGACCCAGTACTTC.

This clonotype has more than one count but fewer than ten. This chain uses TRBV19 with TRBJ1-2; TRBD1 might be the D (5 bases). The CDR3 covers 12 residues. The V end was cut by 9 bases, the J end by 4 bases, with 12 bases between. Germline assignment: CDR1 LNHDA and CDR2 SQIVND (reference sequence). CDR3 nucleotides: TGTGCCAGCACGCAGGGAGGCTATGGCTACACCTTC. It encodes CASTQGGYGYTF. The full variable domain, its missing parts supplied by reference TRBV19 and TRBJ1-2, is DGGITQSPKYLFRKEGQNVTLSCEQNLNHDAMYWYRQDPGQGLRLIYYSQIVNDFQKGDIAEGYSVSREKKESFPLTVTSAQKNPTAFYLCASTQGGYGYTFGSGTRLTVV.

This clonotype was counted at least ten times. At one end the junction does not follow the germline gene, possibly because of a read error. This rearrangement joins TRBV2 to TRBJ2-1; D is unclear. The CDR3 runs to 14 residues. Per germline, CDR1 SNHLY and CDR2 FYNNEI. The CDR3 sequence is CASSEVPAYNEQFF. In DNA form, the CDR3 reads TGTGCCAGCAGCGAAGTCCCGGCCTACAATGAGCAGTTCTTC.

Many counts were recorded for this clonotype. The V gene is TRBV6-6, the J gene TRBJ2-1; D remains unclear. The CDR3 contains 11 residues. V was clipped by 7 bases and J by 10 bases, with 11 bases between them. CDR1 and CDR2 (germline): MNHNY, SVGAGI (reference sequence). The CDR3 DNA reads as TGTGCCAGCAAAAGTGACCTAGAGCAGTTCTTC. Residues: CASKSDLEQFF.

This clonotype was counted ten times or more. This rearrangement joins TRBV6-2 or TRBV6-3 to TRBJ2-1, with 7 bases lining up with TRBD2. The V and J ends lost 3 bases and 15 bases, in that order; junction bases with no gene match: 8. CDR3 length: 12 residues. CDR1 and CDR2 from the germline V gene are MNHEY and SVGEGT. The chain's CDR3 is CASSYEGEGWFF. CDR3 coding DNA: TGTGCCAGCAGTTATGAAGGGGAGGGGTGGTTCTTC.

The chain joins TRBV30 to TRBJ2-5; D is unclear. Germline assignment: CDR1 GTSNPN and CDR2 SVGIG (reference sequence). V lost 2 bases and J lost 4, with 8 bases in between. The CDR3 runs to 12 residues. The CDR3 DNA follows: TGTGCCTGGAGTAATATCGGAGAGACCCAGTACTTC. Protein product: CAWSNIGETQYF.

As concerns this clonotype: One base separates it from a far larger clone, so it is likely a read error. The chain combines TRBV2 with TRBJ2-1, with D unclear. The CDR3 totals 11 residues. The V gene lost 6 bases and the J gene lost 1 base, with 1 base spanning the gap. The germline gives CDR1 SNHLY, CDR2 FYNNEI. The CDR3: CASRSYNEQFF. DNA of the CDR3: TGTGCCAGCAGGTCCTACAATGAGCAGTTCTTC.

In this sample, this clonotype turned up a few times. The rearrangement joins TRBV27 to TRBJ2-2, with 7 bases aligning to TRBD2. This CDR3 has 15 amino acids. J lost 6 bases, V lost 3 bases, and 7 bases had no gene match. Germline lookup yields CDR1 MNHEY and CDR2 SMNVEV (reference sequence). The CDR3 nucleotides read TGTGCCAGCAGTTTTTGGGCTAGCGGTCCCGGGGAGCTGTTTTTT. As protein: CASSFWASGPGELFF.